The 17 T cell receptor beta chains reported below all come from one sample, sequenced in a study of blood T cell repertoires in COVID-19. TCRdb keeps only in-frame clones here, not all; method: immunoSEQ multiplex PCR. This sample has about 98,000 clones; 65% to 85% occur once, and the top ten carry approximately 11%. The sample comprised peripheral blood. These receptors all come from a woman of 80 years or more with acute or convalescent COVID-19.

This chain joins TRBV7-2 and TRBJ2-3; D is unresolved. The germline CDR1 and CDR2 sequences are SGHTA and FQGNSA. V lost 5 bases and J lost 5, with 20 bases in between. This CDR3 contains 16 residues. For the CDR3, the DNA is TGTGCCAGCAGCCCCGTGGGTGGCAGGTCGCGAGATACGCAGTATTTT. It is translated as CASSPVGGRSRDTQYF.

This rearrangement joins TRBV12-5 to TRBJ1-5, with D maybe TRBD1 (6 bases). Germline assignment: CDR1 LGHNT and CDR2 FRNRAP. Deletions cut 2 bases from V and 12 bases from J, with 29 bases between. CDR3 size: 18 residues. The CDR3 DNA reads as TGTGCTAGTGGTTTGCCCATCGCCCGGGGGAGGGGGTGTGTGGGCCAGCATTTT. Amino acids: CASGLPIARGRGCVGQHF.

This rearrangement joins TRBV7-8 to TRBJ1-1, with D hard to call. Per the germline V gene, CDR1 is SGHVS and CDR2 is FQNEAQ. The V gene lost 2 bases and the J gene lost 5 bases, with 12 bases spanning the gap. This CDR3 region has 14 residues. The CDR3 DNA follows: TGTGCCAGCAGCTTAAATACTGCGAAAACTGAAGCTTTCTTT. Its translation: CASSLNTAKTEAFF. Combining the CDR3 with reference TRBV7-8 and TRBJ1-1 gives the whole variable domain GAGVSQSPRYKVAKRGQDVALRCDPISGHVSLFWYQQALGQGPEFLTYFQNEAQLDKSGLPSDRFFAERPEGSVSTLKIQRTQQEDSAVYLCASSLNTAKTEAFFGQGTRLTVV.

The rearrangement links TRBV11-2 to TRBJ1-1, with D perhaps matching TRBD1 (5 bases). V was cut by 8 bases and J by 1 base, with 11 bases left in between. From germline, CDR1 is SGHAT and CDR2 FQNNGV. The CDR3 contains 13 residues. CDR3 sequence reads: CASRRQGNTEAFF. Written as DNA, the CDR3 is TGTGCCAGCCGCCGCCAGGGGAACACTGAAGCTTTCTTT.

The gene calls are TRBV5-4 and TRBJ1-6; 7 bases map to TRBD1. V lost 1 base, J lost 7 bases, and 5 bases stayed unmatched. This CDR3 is built from 15 residues. Germline CDR1 reads SGHNT; CDR2 reads YYREEE (reference sequence). CDR3 in DNA: TGTGCCAGCAGCTTGACAGGGGTGGTAAATTCACCCCTCCACTTT. Its translation: CASSLTGVVNSPLHF. Variable domain in full (rest from reference TRBV5-4 and TRBJ1-6): ETGVTQSPTHLIKTRGQQVTLRCSSQSGHNTVSWYQQALGQGPQFIFQYYREEENGRGNFPPRFSGLQFPNYSSELNVNALELDDSALYLCASSLTGVVNSPLHFGNGTRLTVT.

V is TRBV10-3 and J is TRBJ2-5, with a weak D call TRBD1 (6 bases). CDR3 size: 12 residues. The ends were cut back, 8 bases at V and 0 bases at J, with 7 bases in the middle. Germline V gene sequence: CDR1 ENHRY, CDR2 SYGVKD. The CDR3 DNA is TGTGCCATCGGACAGAACCAAGAGACCCAGTACTTC. Encoded protein: CAIGQNQETQYF.

The rearrangement links TRBV28 to TRBJ1-5; a weak D match, TRBD1 (6 bases). CDR1 and CDR2 (germline): MDHEN, SYDVKM. The CDR3 is made up of 14 amino acids. The ends were cut back, 5 bases at V and 7 bases at J, with 15 bases in the middle. The CDR3 DNA is TGTGCCAGCAGTCCAAATCAGGGGTTACAGCCCCAGCATTTT. It translates to CASSPNQGLQPQHF.

The rearrangement joins TRBV2 to TRBJ2-2, with TRBD1 matching 9 bases. CDR3 length: 15 amino acids. V lost 8 bases and J lost 5; bases outside the gene matches: 9. Germline-derived CDR1 and CDR2 are SNHLY and FYNNEI. CDR3 protein: CASHTGQGRTGELFF. CDR3 coding DNA: TGTGCCAGCCACACGGGACAGGGACGAACCGGGGAGCTGTTTTTT.

The chain recombines TRBV28 with TRBJ1-6; D is perhaps TRBD1 (6 bases). Trimming took 3 bases from V and 5 from J, leaving 11 bases between them. The CDR3 totals 15 residues. Germline CDR1 and CDR2: MDHEN and SYDVKM. CDR3 amino acids: CASSLAGADNSPLHF. CDR3 bases: TGTGCCAGCAGTTTGGCAGGGGCGGATAATTCACCCCTCCACTTT.

V gene TRBV5-4 combines with J gene TRBJ2-1; possible D gene TRBD1, 6 bases. The CDR3 totals 12 residues. The V gene lost 10 bases and the J gene lost 7 bases, with 15 bases spanning the gap. The V gene's germline CDR1 is SGHNT and CDR2 YYREEE (reference sequence). The CDR3 region is CAGAQGPNEQFF. DNA of the CDR3: TGTGCCGGGGCCCAGGGGCCGAATGAGCAGTTCTTC. The full variable domain, in which reference TRBV5-4 and TRBJ2-1 provide the parts outside the CDR3, is ETGVTQSPTHLIKTRGQQVTLRCSSQSGHNTVSWYQQALGQGPQFIFQYYREEENGRGNFPPRFSGLQFPNYSSELNVNALELDDSALYLCAGAQGPNEQFFGPGTRLTVL.

This clone was seen a single time. The chain recombines TRBV5-6 with TRBJ1-5; TRBD1 might be the D (5 bases). This CDR3 has 14 residues. Germline CDR1 SGHDT, CDR2 YYEEEE. Trimming removed 3 bases at V and 6 bases at J, with 13 bases between. CDR3 in DNA: TGTGCCAGCAGCTCGGGACTCATAGGTCAGCCCCAGCATTTT. Its translation is CASSSGLIGQPQHF.

This clone was observed once. V and J are TRBV6-2 or TRBV6-3 and TRBJ2-1; TRBD2 matches 12 bases. V shed 5 bases and J 3 bases; nucleotides not matched to a gene: 11. Germline CDR1 is MNHEY and CDR2 is SVGEGT. The CDR3 has 18 amino acids. CDR3 in DNA: TGTGCCAGCAGTACAAGGGCTAGCGGGGGGGCCAACTACAATGAGCAGTTCTTC. Its translation is CASSTRASGGANYNEQFF.

V and J are TRBV14 and TRBJ2-3; possibly TRBD1 for D (5 bases). The ends were cut back, 1 base at V and 4 bases at J, with 12 bases in the middle. The germline gives CDR1 SGHDN, CDR2 FVKESK. The CDR3 is 15 residues long. As DNA, the CDR3 is TGTGCCAGCAGCCAAGCGTTAGGGGCATCAGATACGCAGTATTTT. Amino acids: CASSQALGASDTQYF.

This chain uses TRBV15 with TRBJ2-7; D is unresolved. This CDR3 has 16 residues. In germline, CDR1 is LNHNV, CDR2 YYDKDF (reference sequence). Between the trimmed V and J ends, which lost 0 bases and 4 bases, there was a span of 16 bases. This CDR3 is CATSRDMAGLFYEQYF. The CDR3 nucleotides are TGTGCCACCAGCAGAGATATGGCAGGTCTGTTTTACGAGCAGTACTTC.

The chain uses TRBV7-2 and TRBJ1-2; 9 positions match TRBD1. CDR1 and CDR2 from the germline V gene are SGHTA and FQGNSA. The V segment lost 3 bases and the J segment 4 bases; nucleotides outside the gene matches: 3. The CDR3 consists of 14 residues. The CDR3 DNA follows: TGTGCCAGCAGCTTCCGGGACAGGGCCTATGGCTACACCTTC. Translation: CASSFRDRAYGYTF.

The J gene is TRBJ2-7, the V gene TRBV7-8; 12 bases line up with TRBD1. From germline, CDR1 is SGHVS and CDR2 FQNEAQ. The CDR3 is 15 amino acids. Unmatched junction bases numbered 7, after V lost 5 bases and J lost 5 bases. CDR3 sequence (DNA): TGTGCCAGCAGCAACCGGGACAGGGGGCGCGACGAGCAGTACTTC. Amino acids: CASSNRDRGRDEQYF.

This sequence joins TRBV5-4 and TRBJ2-7; D gene unclear. The V end was cut by 0 bases, the J end by 3 bases, with 10 bases between. CDR1 is SGHNT and CDR2 is YYREEE in the germline V gene (reference sequence). The CDR3 spans 14 residues. Here the CDR3 DNA reads TGTGCCAGCAGCTTGGGACAATCAGGCTACGAGCAGTACTTC. It yields the protein CASSLGQSGYEQYF.